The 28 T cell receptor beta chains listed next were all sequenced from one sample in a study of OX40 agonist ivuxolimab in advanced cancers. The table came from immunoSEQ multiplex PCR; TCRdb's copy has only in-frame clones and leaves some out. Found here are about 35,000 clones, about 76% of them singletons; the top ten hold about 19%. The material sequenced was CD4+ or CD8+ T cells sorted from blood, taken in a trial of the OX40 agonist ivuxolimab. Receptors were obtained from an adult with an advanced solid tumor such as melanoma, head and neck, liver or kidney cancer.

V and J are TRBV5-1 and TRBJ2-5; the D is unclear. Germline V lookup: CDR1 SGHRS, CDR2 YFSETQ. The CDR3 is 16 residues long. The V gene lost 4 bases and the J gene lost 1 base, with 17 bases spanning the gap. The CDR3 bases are TGCGCCAGCAGCCCTGGTTCTGTAGCCCTCCAAGAGACCCAGTACTTC. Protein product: CASSPGSVALQETQYF. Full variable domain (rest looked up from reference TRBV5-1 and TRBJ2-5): KAGVTQTPRYLIKTRGQQVTLSCSPISGHRSVSWYQQTPGQGLQFLFEYFSETQRNKGNFPGRFSGRQFSNSRSEMNVSTLELGDSALYLCASSPGSVALQETQYFGPGTRLLVL.

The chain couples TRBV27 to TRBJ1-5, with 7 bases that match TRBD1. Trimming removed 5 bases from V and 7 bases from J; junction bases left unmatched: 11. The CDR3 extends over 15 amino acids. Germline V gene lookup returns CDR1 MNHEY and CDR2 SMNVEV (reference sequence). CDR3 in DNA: TGTGCCAGCAGTCAACGGCGACAGGGAGCCCAGCCCCAGCATTTT. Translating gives CASSQRRQGAQPQHF.

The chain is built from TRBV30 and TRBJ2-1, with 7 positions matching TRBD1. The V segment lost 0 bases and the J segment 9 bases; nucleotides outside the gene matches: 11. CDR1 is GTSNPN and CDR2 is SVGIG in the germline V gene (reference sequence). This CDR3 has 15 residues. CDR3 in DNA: TGTGCCTGGAGTGTACAATGGACAGGTCCACTTGAGCAGTTCTTC. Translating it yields CAWSVQWTGPLEQFF.

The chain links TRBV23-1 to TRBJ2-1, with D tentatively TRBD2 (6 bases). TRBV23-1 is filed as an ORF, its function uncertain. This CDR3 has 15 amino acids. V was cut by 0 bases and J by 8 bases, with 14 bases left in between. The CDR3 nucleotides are TGCGCCAGCAGTCAATCGCGCTCGGGGGTCTATGAGCAGTTCTTC. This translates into CASSQSRSGVYEQFF.

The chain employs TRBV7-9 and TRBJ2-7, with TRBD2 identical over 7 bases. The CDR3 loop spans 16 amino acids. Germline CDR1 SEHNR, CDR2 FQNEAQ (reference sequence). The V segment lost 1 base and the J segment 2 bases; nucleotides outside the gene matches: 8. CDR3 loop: CASSLVFGEGPYEQYF. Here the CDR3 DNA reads TGTGCCAGCAGCTTAGTTTTTGGGGAGGGCCCCTACGAGCAGTACTTC.

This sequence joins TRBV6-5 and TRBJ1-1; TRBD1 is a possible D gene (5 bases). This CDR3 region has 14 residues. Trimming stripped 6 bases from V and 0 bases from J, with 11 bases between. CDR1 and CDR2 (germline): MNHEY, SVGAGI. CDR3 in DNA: TGTGCCAGCAGGAGCCAGACAGTGAACACTGAAGCTTTCTTT. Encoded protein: CASRSQTVNTEAFF.

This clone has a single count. CDR3 sequence reads: CAWSVHGGSGELFF. The DNA of the CDR3 is TGTGCCTGGAGTGTACACGGGGGCAGCGGGGAGCTGTTTTTT. The chain has TRBV30 and TRBJ2-2; D is tentatively TRBD1 or TRBD2 (6 bases each). V dropped 0 bases and J dropped 7 bases, with 12 bases sitting between them. CDR3 size: 14 residues. Per germline, CDR1 GTSNPN and CDR2 SVGIG (reference sequence).

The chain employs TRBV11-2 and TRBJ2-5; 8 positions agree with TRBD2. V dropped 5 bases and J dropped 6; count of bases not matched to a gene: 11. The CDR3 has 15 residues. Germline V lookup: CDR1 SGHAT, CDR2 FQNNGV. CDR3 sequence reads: CASSPRGGSGKTQYF. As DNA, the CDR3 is TGTGCCAGCAGCCCCCGGGGAGGTAGCGGGAAGACCCAGTACTTC.

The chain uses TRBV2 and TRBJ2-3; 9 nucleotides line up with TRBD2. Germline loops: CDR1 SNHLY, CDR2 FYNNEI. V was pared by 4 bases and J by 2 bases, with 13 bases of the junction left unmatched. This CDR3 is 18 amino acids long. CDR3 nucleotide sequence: TGTGCCAGCAGTGGTAGTCTAGCGGGGTATTCCACCACAGATACGCAGTATTTT. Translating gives CASSGSLAGYSTTDTQYF.

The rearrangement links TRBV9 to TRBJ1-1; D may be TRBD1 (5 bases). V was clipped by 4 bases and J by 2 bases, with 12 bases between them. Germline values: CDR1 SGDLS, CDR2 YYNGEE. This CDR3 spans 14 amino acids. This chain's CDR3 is CASSPRQLNTEAFF. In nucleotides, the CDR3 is TGTGCCAGCAGCCCACGACAGTTAAACACTGAAGCTTTCTTT. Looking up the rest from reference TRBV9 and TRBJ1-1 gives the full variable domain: DSGVTQTPKHLITATGQRVTLRCSPRSGDLSVYWYQQSLDQGLQFLIQYYNGEERAKGNILERFSAQQFPDLHSELNLSSLELGDSALYFCASSPRQLNTEAFFGQGTRLTVV.

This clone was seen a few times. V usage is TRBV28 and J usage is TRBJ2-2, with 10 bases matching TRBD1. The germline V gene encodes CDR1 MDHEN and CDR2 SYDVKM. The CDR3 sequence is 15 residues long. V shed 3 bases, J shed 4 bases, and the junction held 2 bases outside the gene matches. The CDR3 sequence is CASSLGQGTTGELFF. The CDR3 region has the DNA TGTGCCAGCAGTTTGGGACAGGGGACCACCGGGGAGCTGTTTTTT.

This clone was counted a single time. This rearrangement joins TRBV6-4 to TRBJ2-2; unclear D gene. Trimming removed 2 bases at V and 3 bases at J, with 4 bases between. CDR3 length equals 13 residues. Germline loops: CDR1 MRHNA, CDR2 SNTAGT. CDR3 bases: TGTGCCAGCAGTGACCAATACACCGGGGAGCTGTTTTTT. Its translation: CASSDQYTGELFF.

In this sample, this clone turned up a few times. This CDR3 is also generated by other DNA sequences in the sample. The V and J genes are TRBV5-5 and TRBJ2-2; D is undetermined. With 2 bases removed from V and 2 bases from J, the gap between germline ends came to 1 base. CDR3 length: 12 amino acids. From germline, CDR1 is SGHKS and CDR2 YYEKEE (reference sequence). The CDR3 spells CASSLNTGELFF. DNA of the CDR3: TGTGCCAGCAGCTTAAACACCGGGGAGCTGTTTTTT.

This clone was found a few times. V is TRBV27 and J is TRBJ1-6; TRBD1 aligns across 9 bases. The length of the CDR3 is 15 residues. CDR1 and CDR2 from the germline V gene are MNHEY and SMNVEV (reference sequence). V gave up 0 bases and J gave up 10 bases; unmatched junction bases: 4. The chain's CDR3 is CASSLSETGGSPLHF. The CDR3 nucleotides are TGTGCCAGCAGTTTATCTGAGACAGGGGGGTCACCCCTCCACTTT.

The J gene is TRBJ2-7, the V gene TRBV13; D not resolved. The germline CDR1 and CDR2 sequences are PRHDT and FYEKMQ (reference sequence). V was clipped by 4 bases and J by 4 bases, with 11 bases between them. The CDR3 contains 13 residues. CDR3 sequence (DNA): TGTGCCAGCAGCTCGGGTAATGGGTACGAGCAGTACTTC. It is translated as CASSSGNGYEQYF.

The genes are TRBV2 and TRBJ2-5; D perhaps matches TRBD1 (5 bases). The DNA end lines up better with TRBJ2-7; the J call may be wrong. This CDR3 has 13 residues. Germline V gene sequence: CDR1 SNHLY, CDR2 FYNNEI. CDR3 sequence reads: CASIGQGPYEQYF. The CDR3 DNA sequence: TGTGCCAGCATAGGTCAGGGTCCCTACGAGCAGTACTTC.

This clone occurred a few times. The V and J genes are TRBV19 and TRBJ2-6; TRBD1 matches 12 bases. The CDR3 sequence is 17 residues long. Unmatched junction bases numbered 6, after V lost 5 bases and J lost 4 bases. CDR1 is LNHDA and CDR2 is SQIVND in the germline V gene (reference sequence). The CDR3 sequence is CASSLGQGARGANVLTF. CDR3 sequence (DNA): TGTGCCAGTAGTTTGGGACAGGGGGCGCGGGGGGCCAACGTCCTGACTTTC. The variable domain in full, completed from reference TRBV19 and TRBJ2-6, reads DGGITQSPKYLFRKEGQNVTLSCEQNLNHDAMYWYRQDPGQGLRLIYYSQIVNDFQKGDIAEGYSVSREKKESFPLTVTSAQKNPTAFYLCASSLGQGARGANVLTFGAGSRLTVL.

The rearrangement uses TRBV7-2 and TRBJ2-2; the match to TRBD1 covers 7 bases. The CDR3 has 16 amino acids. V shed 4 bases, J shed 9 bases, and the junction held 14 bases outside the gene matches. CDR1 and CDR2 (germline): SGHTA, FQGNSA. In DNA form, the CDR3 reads TGTGCCAGCAGCTCAATTATCAACAGGGGAGTCCGGGAGCTGTTTTTT. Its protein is CASSSIINRGVRELFF.

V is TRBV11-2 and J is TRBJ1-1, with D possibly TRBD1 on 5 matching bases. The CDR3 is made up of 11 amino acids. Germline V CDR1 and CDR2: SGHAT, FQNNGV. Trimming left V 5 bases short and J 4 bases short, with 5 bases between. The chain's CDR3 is CASSGATEAFF. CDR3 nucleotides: TGTGCCAGCAGCGGGGCCACTGAAGCTTTCTTT.

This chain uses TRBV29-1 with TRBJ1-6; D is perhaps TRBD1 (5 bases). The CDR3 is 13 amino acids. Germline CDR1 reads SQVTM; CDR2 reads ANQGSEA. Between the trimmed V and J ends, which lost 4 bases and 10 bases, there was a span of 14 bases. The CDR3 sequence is CSVAREEGSPLHF. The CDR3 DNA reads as TGCAGCGTTGCGAGGGAGGAGGGGTCACCCCTCCACTTT.

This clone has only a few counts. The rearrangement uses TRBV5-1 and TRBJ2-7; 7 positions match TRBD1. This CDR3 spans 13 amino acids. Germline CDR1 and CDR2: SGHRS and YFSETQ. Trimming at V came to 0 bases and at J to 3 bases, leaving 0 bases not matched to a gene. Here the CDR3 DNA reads TGCGCCAGCAGCTTGGACAGGGGCTACGAGCAGTACTTC. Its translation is CASSLDRGYEQYF.

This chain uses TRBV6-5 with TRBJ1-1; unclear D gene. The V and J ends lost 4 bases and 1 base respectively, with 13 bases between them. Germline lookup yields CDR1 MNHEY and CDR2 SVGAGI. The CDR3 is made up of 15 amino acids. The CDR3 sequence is CASSFWMGENTEAFF. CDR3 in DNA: TGTGCCAGCAGTTTCTGGATGGGTGAGAACACTGAAGCTTTCTTT.

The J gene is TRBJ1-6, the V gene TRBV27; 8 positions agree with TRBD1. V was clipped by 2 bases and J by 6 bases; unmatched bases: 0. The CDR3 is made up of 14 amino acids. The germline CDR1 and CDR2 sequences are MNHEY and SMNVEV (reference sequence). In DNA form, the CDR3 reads TGTGCCAGCAGTTTAGACAGGGGTAATTCACCCCTCCACTTT. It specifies CASSLDRGNSPLHF.

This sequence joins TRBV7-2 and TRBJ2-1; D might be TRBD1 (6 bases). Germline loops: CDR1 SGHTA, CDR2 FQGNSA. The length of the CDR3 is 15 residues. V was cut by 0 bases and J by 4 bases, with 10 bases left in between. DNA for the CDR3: TGTGCCAGCAGCTTAGCGGGGGCCTTTTACAATGAGCAGTTCTTC. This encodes CASSLAGAFYNEQFF. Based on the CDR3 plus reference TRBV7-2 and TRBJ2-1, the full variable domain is GAGVSQSPSNKVTEKGKDVELRCDPISGHTALYWYRQSLGQGLEFLIYFQGNSAPDKSGLPSDRFSAERTGGSVSTLTIQRTQQEDSAVYLCASSLAGAFYNEQFFGPGTRLTVL.

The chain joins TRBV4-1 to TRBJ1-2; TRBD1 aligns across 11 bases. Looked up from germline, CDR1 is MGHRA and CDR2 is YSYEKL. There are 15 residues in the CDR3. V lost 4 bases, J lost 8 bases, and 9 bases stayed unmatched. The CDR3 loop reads CASSRGQGGDQGYTF. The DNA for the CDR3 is TGCGCCAGCAGCCGGGGACAGGGGGGGGATCAGGGCTACACCTTC.

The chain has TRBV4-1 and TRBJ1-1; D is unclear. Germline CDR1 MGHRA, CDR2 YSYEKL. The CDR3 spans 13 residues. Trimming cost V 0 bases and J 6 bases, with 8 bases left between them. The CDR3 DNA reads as TGCGCCAGCAGCCAAGAGGCCTGGGCTGAAGCTTTCTTT. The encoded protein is CASSQEAWAEAFF.

This chain's CDR3 is CASSVDLWVGGVEKLFF. Here the CDR3 DNA reads TGTGCCAGCAGCGTAGATCTCTGGGTAGGGGGAGTAGAAAAACTGTTTTTT. The V call is TRBV9, the J call TRBJ1-4, with D possibly matching TRBD1 (6 bases). Germline V gene lookup returns CDR1 SGDLS and CDR2 YYNGEE. Trimming took off 0 bases at V and 8 bases at J, with 20 bases between the two ends. This CDR3 contains 17 residues.

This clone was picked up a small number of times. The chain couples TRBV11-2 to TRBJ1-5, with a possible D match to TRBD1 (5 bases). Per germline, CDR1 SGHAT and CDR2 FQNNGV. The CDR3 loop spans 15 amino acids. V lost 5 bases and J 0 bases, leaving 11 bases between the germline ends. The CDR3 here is CASSAGLTSNQPQHF. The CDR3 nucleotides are TGTGCCAGCAGCGCGGGACTGACTAGCAATCAGCCCCAGCATTTT.